This T cell receptor (beta chain) was captured by sequencing in a study of T cells after yellow fever vaccination. This clonotype was detected many times. Its cognate antigen is unknown. The V end lost 7 bases, the J end lost 4 bases, and 16 bases lay between the germline ends. CDR3 size: 14 residues. TCRdb re-derived calls from the 5' RACE reads in MiXCR, one entry per CDR3 protein. The sample shows 100,000 to 150,000 distinct CDR3 sequences, 7.2% of them seen only once. Study results and caveats: From the bulk population, abundant clonotypes could contaminate and appear within FACS-sorted repertoires. At under 98% for CD4 and about 87% for CD8, most primary-vaccination clones showed up again after the booster.

The rearrangement joins TRBV12-3 or TRBV12-4 to TRBJ2-5, with D perhaps matching TRBD2 (6 bases). The receptor's source is a man between 18 and 29 years old who received the YFV17D yellow fever vaccine. This specimen was CD4+ T cells sorted from PBMCs, taken about 49 days after the first yellow fever vaccination. Written as DNA, the CDR3 is TGTGCCAGCATCGAGACTAGTAGGGGAGAGACCCAGTACTTC. It is translated as CASIETSRGETQYF.